The TCR beta chain under discussion was sequenced for a study of read filtering for tumor transcriptome and immune sequencing. Study information: RNA-seq yielded only about 75 to 1273 TCR reads, IR-seq about 4 to 10.27 million.

Broader study findings: Dropping single-read clonotypes raised IR-seq and RNA-seq shared-clonotype correlation. Compared with RNA-seq, IR-seq gave much higher clonotype depth and reliability. This fraction held mixed bone marrow immune cells after CD138-negative sorting.

A word on this clonotype: Its antigen is not identified.

This library used roughly 400 ng RNA and molecular barcoded adaptors spanning alpha/delta and beta/gamma chains. TCRdb ran MiXCR on the reads and lists one entry per CDR3 protein. Here the sample spans approximately 5,300 distinct CDR3 sequences, 21% being singletons. The sequence was collected from a donor at least 40 years old with multiple myeloma. What was sequenced was a population of CD138-negative cells sorted from bone marrow.

The CDR3 DNA follows: TGTGCCACGAGGAATAATTACAATGAGCAGTTCTTC. Amino acids: CATRNNYNEQFF. The chain joins TRBV15 to TRBJ2-1; D is unresolved. Trimming cost V 9 bases and J 4 bases, with 10 bases left between them. The V gene's germline CDR1 is LNHNV and CDR2 YYDKDF (reference sequence). This CDR3 region has 12 residues.